In its sample, the clone carrying this T cell receptor (beta chain) was seen a few times. Its target is not known. Germline lookup yields CDR1 WSHSY and CDR2 SAAADI. Trimming pared 1 base from V and 7 bases from J, leaving 13 bases between. This CDR3 comprises 15 residues. This sample is part of a study of T cells in Graves' hyperthyroidism and ophthalmopathy. The CDR3 regions of TCR beta were amplified from RNA transcripts. During a first-round RT-PCR of the TCR CDR3, the HTBI primer set was used. TCRdb passed the multiplex PCR reads through MiXCR, listing each CDR3 protein once. The sample consists of roughly 630,000 distinct CDR3 sequences, around 14% of them appearing once. Broader study findings: From stable hyperthyroidism, ophthalmopathy was separated by a 13 V-J model.

The sequence derives from a woman aged 25 to 39 with Graves' hyperthyroidism. This chain uses TRBV10-2 with TRBJ2-2; the D call may be TRBD1 or TRBD2 (5 bases each). The sequencing input was blood. The CDR3 spells CASSEWGPSYGELFF. The CDR3, as DNA: TGCGCCAGCAGTGAGTGGGGACCATCCTACGGGGAGCTGTTTTTT.